The 6 T cell receptor beta chains in this list originate from one sample, sequenced in a study of cytomegalovirus exposure and HLA in healthy donors. Only in-frame clones appear in the TCRdb table, and some are missing; sequencing was by immunoSEQ multiplex PCR. This table has around 200,000 clones, roughly four fifths appearing once. Sequencing used PBMCs. The receptor source for this set is a young woman in good health and CMV-seropositive.

The chain uses TRBV27 and TRBJ2-5; 7 nucleotides agree with TRBD2. The trim removed 6 bases at V and 2 bases at J, leaving 6 bases unmatched. The CDR3 runs 14 residues. The V gene's germline CDR1 is MNHEY and CDR2 SMNVEV (reference sequence). The CDR3 coding sequence is TGTGCCAGCAGCTCATGGGGGGGGCAAGAGACCCAGTACTTC. This translates into CASSSWGGQETQYF.

The gene calls are TRBV7-8 and TRBJ2-1, with 9 positions matching TRBD1. V lost 5 bases and J lost 8; bases outside the gene matches: 10. Germline CDR1 SGHVS, CDR2 FQNEAQ. The CDR3 has 15 residues. CDR3 loop: CASSLLDRGWDEQFF. CDR3 sequence (DNA): TGTGCCAGCAGCCTCCTTGACAGGGGGTGGGATGAGCAGTTCTTC.

This clone has only one observation. The CDR3 spells CASGGGPVIEQFF. The CDR3 nucleotides read TGTGCCAGCGGGGGGGGGCCAGTAATTGAGCAGTTCTTC. J is TRBJ2-1 and V is TRBV4-2; maybe TRBD2 (7 bases). V was cut by 8 bases and J by 9 bases, with 17 bases left in between. Germline lookup yields CDR1 LGHNA and CDR2 YNFKEQ. The CDR3 totals 13 residues.

V is TRBV19 and J is TRBJ2-2; D might be TRBD2 (5 bases). The germline V and J ends were trimmed by 4 bases and 5 bases, with 17 bases remaining between them. Germline lookup yields CDR1 LNHDA and CDR2 SQIVND (reference sequence). This CDR3 spans 16 amino acids. The CDR3 region has the DNA TGTGCCAGTAGTAATTCGGGATGGTTGGGAACCGGGGAGCTGTTTTTT. Its protein is CASSNSGWLGTGELFF.

This clone appeared once. This sequence joins TRBV7-9 and TRBJ1-2; TRBD1 is a possible D gene (6 bases). Germline V lookup: CDR1 SEHNR, CDR2 FQNEAQ (reference sequence). The CDR3 is made up of 13 amino acids. With 5 bases removed from V and 3 bases from J, the gap between germline ends came to 10 bases. The CDR3 sequence: CASSQTGYYGYTF. CDR3 DNA sequence: TGTGCCAGCAGCCAAACAGGGTACTATGGCTACACCTTC.

V and J are TRBV4-1 and TRBJ2-3; 7 nucleotides match TRBD1. Germline-derived CDR1 and CDR2 are MGHRA and YSYEKL. CDR3 size: 16 residues. J gave up 5 bases and V 3 bases, and 11 bases lay outside the gene matches. This chain's CDR3 is CASSHTQGTGRDTQYF. As DNA, the CDR3 is TGCGCCAGCAGCCACACACAGGGGACGGGCCGAGATACGCAGTATTTT.